The TCR delta chain described here comes from a study of delta chains in infants with herpesvirus infections. The study's findings and limits: A few infants infected before 120 days plus one congenital case had the public Vdelta1 clonotype. The public clonotype appeared only at the first post-infection time point. Caveat: small sample size and no race- or environment-matched controls. Absence in CMV-uninfected infants may reflect the detection limit only.

TCR cDNA was made from PBMC RNA with gamma- and delta-chain-specific primers. TCRdb reanalysed the RT-PCR reads via CATT. The sample records some 2,500 delta-chain clones, about 40% being singletons. With regard to this clone: Its specificity is not known. A much bigger clone sits one base away, suggesting this may be a read error.

Germline V gene sequence: CDR1 TSWWSYY, CDR2 QGS. The V end was cut by 0 bases, the J end by 0 bases, with 14 bases between. The CDR3 is made up of 17 amino acids. The receptor's source is a human donor who was a Ugandan infant, either HIV-exposed or HIV-unexposed (not recorded which). The chain joins TRDV1 to TRDJ1; D remains ambiguous. The sample was peripheral blood, taken at time point 4 of longitudinal follow-up. CDR3 residues: CALGELPYLYNTDKLIF. The CDR3 coding sequence is TGTGCTCTTGGGGAACTCCCTTACCTATATAACACCGATAAACTCATCTTT.